This T cell receptor (beta chain) was observed in a study of vaccination and CD4 T cells after COVID-19 (dated by TCRdb to between 2022 and 2023). Study-level background: Six males and four females were included in the convalescent cohort, with two Hispanic individuals, seven Caucasians, two Asians and one multiracial person represented. Each participant got two doses of either the Pfizer-BioNTech BNT162b2 vaccine (n=8) or the Moderna mRNA-1273 vaccine (n=2). Post-COVID blood samples from convalescent patients were collected a median of roughly 100 days after diagnosis, with a range of 35 to 161 days. Post-vaccine blood samples were collected a median of 72 days after the second vaccine dose, ranging from about 13 to 250 days. Overlapping spike peptide pools from SARS-CoV-2 and from the common cold coronaviruses HCoV-NL63, HCoV-OC43 and HCoV-229E were used as culture stimuli. Control cultures used a CEFX viral epitope pool as positive control, an HIV-1 Nef peptide pool as negative control, or no peptide. In over 8 COVID-19 convalescent patients and 4 infection-naive healthy vaccine recipients, the spike-specific CD4+ TCR repertoire before mRNA vaccination was compared with the repertoire after mRNA vaccination. In an earlier paper using these donors, memory CD4+ T cell crossreactivity between SARS-CoV-2 and common cold coronavirus spike proteins was assessed at the TCR clonotype level.

The CDR3 has 13 amino acids, counting the end cysteine and phenylalanine. The retained sequence is limited to the CDR3, 39 bases, with the frame set at the first base. Cut back by 2 bases and 6 bases, the V and J ends lie 13 bases apart. The germline V gene encodes CDR1 DFQATT and CDR2 SNEGSKA (reference sequence). The research as a whole found: The number of convalescent patients in the study was relatively small, and the study did not examine early timepoints following natural infection. An increase in the median number of SARS-CoV-2-reactive clonotypes from roughly 20 after infection to some 38 after vaccination was observed, but the change was not found to be significant. Among the post-vaccine SARS-CoV-2-reactive clones in convalescent patients, a median 86.3% showed up only after vaccination, which suggests vaccine-specific priming. Of the vaccine-specific clones in convalescent patients, 304 of 307, or nearly all, reacted only to SARS-CoV-2 spike and did not cross-react with common cold coronaviruses.

Turning to this clonotype: It lacks a known antigen. Base-call qualities are not available, and no considerably larger clone is one nucleotide away.

The treatment or condition tag for this specimen amounts to: approximately 11-day PBMC culture with coronavirus spike peptide pools or control peptides (ViraFEST assay). CD4+ T cells from unexposed donors were collected before the COVID-19 pandemic (2011-2018). To expand antigen-specific T cells with peptide pools and then pick out the expanded clonotypes through TCR sequencing, the study relied on the ViraFEST assay. PBMCs were cultured at roughly 1.8 million per well in IMDM supplemented with about 5.5% human AB serum and about 10 IU/ml IL-2, with approximately 10 ug/ml peptide pools added. Half of the culture medium was replaced with fresh IL-2-containing medium on days 3 and 7. CD4+ T cells were isolated after roughly 10 days of culture through negative selection using the EasySep CD4+ T cell isolation kit. As cell numbers permitted, CD4+ T cells from unexposed donors were tested for reactivity to SARS-CoV-2 S and N and to four common cold coronavirus spike pools. Ficoll-Paque Plus gradient centrifugation was used to isolate PBMCs from whole blood, and the isolated PBMCs were then either used fresh or cryopreserved at -140C. Triplicate wells were generally used for each culture condition. Leukapheresis product for the unexposed donors was purchased commercially.

Library creation used PCR. DNA from cultured CD4+ T cells was subjected to TCR sequencing with the Oncomine TCR Beta short-read assay at the Johns Hopkins FTIC core. Genomic DNA was extracted from the cultured CD4+ T cells with the QIAamp micro DNA kit. The Oncomine TCR Beta libraries from cultured CD4+ T cells were pooled using unique dual indexes and then sequenced on an Illumina iSeq 100. Regarding the original processing steps: Non-productive sequences were removed, and CDR3s not starting with C, not ending with F or W, or shorter than 7 amino acids were discarded. Antigen-specific clonotypes were identified using the MANAFEST web application through comparison of peptide-stimulated wells with reference and other culture wells. For a clone to be called positive, the clone needed an FDR below 0.05, an odds ratio above 5, and a productive frequency above 0.1% in at least two of three replicate wells. A clonotype counted as cross-reactive if it showed significant expansion both in the SARS-CoV-2 spike wells and in at least one common cold coronavirus spike condition. Using R version 3.6.1, CDR3 homology was evaluated through Levenshtein distances (stringdist) along with unrooted phylogenetic trees (ape). Through fastp at Q25 and MiXCR, TCRdb rebuilt clones from the public reads, retaining in-frame beta chains. Here each entry gathers all rows of one CDR3 protein and keeps the most common genes and DNA. The V and J calls follow TCRdb's processing rather than the paper's. This sample has approximately 7,000 distinct CDR3 sequences in its table, and 50% to 55% of those were observed once. The top ten clones comprise about 25% of the sample.

This receptor was taken from a human donor in good health. Sequencing was performed on CD4+ T cells from blood, cultured in vitro. The sequence links TRBV20-1 to TRBJ1-1; matching of 5 bases hints at TRBD1 as the D gene. The nucleotides read TGCAGTGCTAGAAGGATTCGGGGCCCTGAAGCTTTCTTT. It is translated as CSARRIRGPEAFF.